This is a list of T cell receptor beta chains from one sample in a study of cytomegalovirus exposure and HLA in healthy donors. Data came from immunoSEQ multiplex PCR; TCRdb stores just in-frame clones and leaves some out. The table has approximately 160,000 clones, around four fifths seen once; the top ten hold approximately 1.3%. The specimen was PBMCs. Source of these receptors: a woman aged 30 to 39 in good health and CMV-seropositive. Both conserved end residues are part of each CDR3. A D gene is named only where the DNA matches it firmly. A clone size is listed for some rows: how often the clone was seen (once, few, many), or a class if it is expanded.

TRBV7-8	-	TRBJ1-1	-	TGTGCCAGCAGCTTTAACTCAGCAAACAGGGCAGGGGCTGAAGCTTTCTTT	CASSFNSANRAGAEAFF
TRBV7-3	-	TRBJ1-1	-	TGTGCCAGCAGCGAGACCCCAGGACTACTAGGCGTGAACACTGAAGCTTTCTTT	CASSETPGLLGVNTEAFF
TRBV7-2	-	TRBJ2-7	TRBD2	TGTGCCAGCAGCCTAGCCCTAGCGGGGGCCTACGAGCAGTACTTC	CASSLALAGAYEQYF
TRBV5-4	-	TRBJ2-3	-	TGTGCCAGCAGCTCCCTGGGTGCGGCAGATACGCAGTATTTT	CASSSLGAADTQYF
TRBV4-1	-	TRBJ2-7	-	TGCGCCAGCAGCCAATTCGGCGGGATGATCCGCGAGCAGTACTTC	CASSQFGGMIREQYF
TRBV10-3	-	TRBJ2-5	-	TGTGCCATCAGCAAAGGGGGCCAAGAGACCCAGTACTTC	CAISKGGQETQYF
TRBV9	-	TRBJ1-3	-	TGTGCCAGCAGCGTCAGGAGGGACGCGCCCGGAAACACCATATATTTT	CASSVRRDAPGNTIYF
TRBV12-1	-	TRBJ2-1	-	TGTGCCAGCAGTTACGAACCGATGCGCAGGGGTGAGCAGTTCTTC	CASSYEPMRRGEQFF
TRBV30	-	TRBJ1-1	-	TGTGCCTGGAGTCCCTTTAACACTGAAGCTTTCTTT	CAWSPFNTEAFF
TRBV6-1	once	TRBJ2-7	-	TGTGCCAGCAGTGGTATCGAGGGCGAGCAGTACTTC	CASSGIEGEQYF
TRBV11-3	-	TRBJ2-1	TRBD2	TGTGCCAGCAGCTCACTAGCGGGAGGTCTCAATGAGCAGTTCTTC	CASSSLAGGLNEQFF
TRBV27	-	TRBJ2-5	TRBD2	TGTGCCAGCAGCCCGGGGACTAGCGGGAGAGAGACCCAGTACTTC	CASSPGTSGRETQYF
TRBV6-6	-	TRBJ2-1	-	TGTGCCAGCACTAGGACAGAGCTATCCTACAATGAGCAGTTCTTC	CASTRTELSYNEQFF
TRBV6-5	-	TRBJ1-5	-	TGTGCCAGCAGTTTGGGGGGGCGGGACAATCAGCCCCAGCATTTT	CASSLGGRDNQPQHF
TRBV9	few	TRBJ2-3	-	TGTGCCAGCAGTAGTGACCGACAGTGGGGCACAGATACGCAGTATTTT	CASSSDRQWGTDTQYF
TRBV5-1	-	TRBJ1-1	-	TGCGCCAGCAGCTATAAAACGACAGAATTAGACACTGAAGCTTTCTTT	CASSYKTTELDTEAFF
TRBV27	-	TRBJ2-1	TRBD2	TGTGCCAGCACCCAAAACCCTCTAGCGGGAACCCTTGAGCAGTTCTTC	CASTQNPLAGTLEQFF
TRBV4-3	-	TRBJ2-2	TRBD2	TGCGCCAGCAGCTTTTTAAGGCAACCGGGACTAGCGGGAGTTACCGGGGAGCTGTTTTTT	CASSFLRQPGLAGVTGELFF
TRBV19	-	TRBJ2-3	TRBD1	TGTGCCAGTAGTGAACGAACAGGGGGCTCGGGAGATACGCAGTATTTT	CASSERTGGSGDTQYF
TRBV27	once	TRBJ1-2	-	TGTGCCAGCAGTTCTACGAACTATGGCTACACCTTC	CASSSTNYGYTF
TRBV7-9	-	TRBJ1-2	-	TGTGCCAGCAGCTTACAACAGGCCTATGGCTACACCTTC	CASSLQQAYGYTF
TRBV25-1	-	TRBJ2-2	TRBD1	TGTGCCAGCAGTACACTTACAGGGGGCCCAAACACCGGGGAGCTGTTTTTT	CASSTLTGGPNTGELFF
TRBV10-2	-	TRBJ2-5	-	TGCGCCACTTGGGGGGTGATCGAAGAGACCCAGTACTTC	CATWGVIEETQYF
TRBV5-8	few	TRBJ1-5	-	TGTGCCAGCAGCCCCGGATTCTGGGCTGGCAATCAGCCCCAGCATTTT	CASSPGFWAGNQPQHF
TRBV2	-	TRBJ2-3	TRBD2	TGTGCCAGCAGTGAAGGGCTAGCGGACACAGATACGCAGTATTTT	CASSEGLADTDTQYF
TRBV28	-	TRBJ1-3	-	TGTGCCAGCAGCAAAGGACAGCGCTCTGGAAACACCATATATTTT	CASSKGQRSGNTIYF
TRBV5-4	-	TRBJ1-4	TRBD1	TGTGCCAGCAGCTCCGGGACAGGGACGGGCGAAAAACTGTTTTTT	CASSSGTGTGEKLFF